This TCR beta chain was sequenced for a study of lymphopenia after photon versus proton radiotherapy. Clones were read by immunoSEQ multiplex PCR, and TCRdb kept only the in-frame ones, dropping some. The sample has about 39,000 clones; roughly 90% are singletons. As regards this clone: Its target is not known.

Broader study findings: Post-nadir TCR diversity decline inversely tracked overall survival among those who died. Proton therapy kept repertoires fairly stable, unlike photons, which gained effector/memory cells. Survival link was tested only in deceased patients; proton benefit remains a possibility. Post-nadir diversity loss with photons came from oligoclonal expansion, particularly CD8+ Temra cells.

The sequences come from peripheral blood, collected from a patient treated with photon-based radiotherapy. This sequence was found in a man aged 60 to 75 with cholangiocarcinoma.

DNA for the CDR3: TGCGCCAGCAGGAGAGACACGAACACTGAAGCTTTCTTT. Residues: CASRRDTNTEAFF. The J gene is TRBJ1-1, the V gene TRBV10-1; unclear D gene. Germline loops: CDR1 WNHNN, CDR2 SYGVQD (reference sequence). The CDR3 spans 13 residues. Deletions cut 6 bases from V and 1 base from J, with 9 bases between.